Shown below are 5 T cell receptor beta chains from a single sample sequenced in a study of CD8+CD57+ T cells in acquired aplastic anemia. Patients included in sequencing had previously demonstrated CD8+CD57+ cell expansion by flow cytometry. Profiling that covered TCR beta VDJ and CDR3 relied on genomic DNA as its template. Via MiXCR, TCRdb re-called the reads, giving one row per CDR3 protein. The sample has fewer than 250,000 distinct CDR3 sequences, around half seen once; the top ten hold 7.8%. Sequenced: sorted CD4+, CD8+, or CD8+CD57+ T cells (not recorded which) from PBMCs. The receptors come from a human donor with aplastic anemia.

This clonotype was detected only once. The genes are TRBV2 and TRBJ1-5; D not resolved. Per germline, CDR1 SNHLY and CDR2 FYNNEI. The CDR3 runs to 14 residues. V lost 1 base, J lost 1 base, and 5 bases lay in between. CDR3 loop: CASSEVRSNQPQHF. The DNA for the CDR3 is TGTGCCAGCAGTGAAGTACGGAGCAATCAGCCCCAGCATTTT. Together with reference TRBV2 and TRBJ1-5, the CDR3 gives the full variable domain: EPEVTQTPSHQVTQMGQEVILRCVPISNHLYFYWYRQILGQKVEFLVSFYNNEISEKSEIFDDQFSVERPDGSNFTLKIRSTKLEDSAMYFCASSEVRSNQPQHFGDGTRLSIL.

The chain links TRBV11-2 to TRBJ2-3; D perhaps matches TRBD2 (6 bases). The ends were cut back, 1 base at V and 4 bases at J, with 12 bases in the middle. Germline CDR1 reads SGHAT; CDR2 reads FQNNGV. The CDR3 totals 15 residues. CDR3 DNA: TGTGCCAGCAGCTTAGCCGGCGGGACCTCAGATACGCAGTATTTT. This encodes CASSLAGGTSDTQYF.

The chain combines TRBV27 with TRBJ1-2; 9 nucleotides agree with TRBD1. Germline V CDR1 and CDR2: MNHEY, SMNVEV (reference sequence). The CDR3 spans 14 residues. J lost 0 bases, V lost 11 bases, and 7 bases had no gene match. For the CDR3, the DNA is TGTGCCGCCAGGGGACAGGGCACTAACTATGGCTACACCTTC. As protein: CAARGQGTNYGYTF.

This clonotype was seen ten or more times. The J gene is TRBJ2-1, the V gene TRBV19, with TRBD1 matching 7 bases. Germline V gene lookup returns CDR1 LNHDA and CDR2 SQIVND (reference sequence). CDR3 length: 16 residues. V trimming: 0 bases; J trimming: 2 bases; junction bases outside the gene matches: 4. DNA for the CDR3: TGTGCCAGTAGTATAGATCGGGACAGAGCCTACAATGAGCAGTTCTTC. Translation: CASSIDRDRAYNEQFF.

This clonotype showed up many times. This sequence joins TRBV14 and TRBJ2-7; D is undetermined. This CDR3 spans 11 amino acids. The germline gives CDR1 SGHDN, CDR2 FVKESK. V was clipped by 1 base and J by 3 bases, with 1 base between them. The CDR3 DNA reads TGTGCCAGCAGCCAAGGCTACGAGCAGTACTTC. Translated, it gives CASSQGYEQYF.